This T cell receptor beta chain was obtained from a study of neurological immune-mediated disorders. CDR3 length: 15 residues. V was pared by 5 bases and J by 6 bases, with 7 bases of the junction left unmatched. The germline CDR1 and CDR2 sequences are SGHTA and FQGNSA. This clonotype came up many times. One entry per CDR3 protein, called by TCRdb with MiXCR from the 5' RACE reads. The sample has some 48,000 distinct CDR3 sequences; about 5.6% are singletons. Sample: CD4+ T cells from blood. The chain carries TRBV7-2 and TRBJ2-1; 10 bases match TRBD1. This clonotype was sampled from a woman between 18 and 30 years old with multiple sclerosis. The CDR3 DNA reads TGTGCCAGCAGCGAACCGGGACAGGGGTTCAATGAGCAGTTCTTC. Encoded protein: CASSEPGQGFNEQFF. The variable domain in full, with the rest retrieved from reference TRBV7-2 and TRBJ2-1, is GAGVSQSPSNKVTEKGKDVELRCDPISGHTALYWYRQSLGQGLEFLIYFQGNSAPDKSGLPSDRFSAERTGGSVSTLTIQRTQQEDSAVYLCASSEPGQGFNEQFFGPGTRLTVL.